Following are 18 T cell receptor beta chains from one sample sequenced in a study of early T cells in non-severe SARS-CoV-2 infection. TCRdb reanalysed the 5' RACE reads using MiXCR and keeps one entry per CDR3 protein. The sample carries roughly 32,000 distinct CDR3 sequences, about 6% recorded once. The sequencing sample was made of whole blood. These receptor sequences come from an adult who was a healthcare worker with PCR-confirmed SARS-CoV-2 infection or an uninfected control (not recorded which).

This clonotype occurred many times. The chain employs TRBV7-9 and TRBJ2-5, with TRBD1 matching 7 bases. The CDR3 loop spans 13 amino acids. Germline V CDR1 and CDR2: SEHNR, FQNEAQ (reference sequence). With V trimmed by 5 bases and J by 1 base, 1 base remained unmatched. The DNA of the CDR3 is TGTGCCAGCAGCCGGACAGGCCAAGAGACCCAGTACTTC. It codes for CASSRTGQETQYF.

This clonotype was counted at least ten times. CDR3 region: CASSTTGAHNEQFF. CDR3 sequence (DNA): TGTGCCAGCAGCACGACAGGGGCCCACAATGAGCAGTTCTTC. This chain uses TRBV5-8 with TRBJ2-1; 8 nucleotides agree with TRBD1. CDR1 is SGHTS, CDR2 YDEGEE, per germline. V was pared by 4 bases and J by 5 bases, with 5 bases of the junction left unmatched. The CDR3 runs to 14 residues.

This clonotype was seen repeatedly, ten times or more. The chain recombines TRBV2 with TRBJ2-3; D is unresolved. Germline V CDR1 and CDR2: SNHLY, FYNNEI. The CDR3 extends over 14 amino acids. V lost 1 base and J 0 bases, leaving 5 bases between the germline ends. In DNA, the CDR3 is TGTGCCAGCAGTGAAGGACTCAGCACAGATACGCAGTATTTT. Translation gives CASSEGLSTDTQYF. The full variable domain, completed using reference TRBV2 and TRBJ2-3, is EPEVTQTPSHQVTQMGQEVILRCVPISNHLYFYWYRQILGQKVEFLVSFYNNEISEKSEIFDDQFSVERPDGSNFTLKIRSTKLEDSAMYFCASSEGLSTDTQYFGPGTRLTVL.

This clonotype was seen repeatedly, ten times or more. The chain uses TRBV4-3 and TRBJ1-5; TRBD1 might be the D (6 bases). Trimming left V 1 base short and J 3 bases short, with 10 bases between. Germline CDR1 LGHNA, CDR2 YSLEER. The CDR3 consists of 15 residues. The CDR3 coding sequence is TGCGCCAGCAGCCAAGTGAGGGGGAACAATCAGCCCCAGCATTTT. Translation gives CASSQVRGNNQPQHF.

This clonotype was picked up many times. The CDR3 nucleotides are TGCGCCAGCAGCTTGGTTGGACTCAATTACAATGAGCAGTTCTTC. It yields the protein CASSLVGLNYNEQFF. This chain uses TRBV5-1 with TRBJ2-1, with TRBD2 as a possible D gene (5 bases). The V and J ends lost 0 bases and 4 bases respectively, with 11 bases between them. The CDR3 length is 15 residues. From germline, CDR1 is SGHRS and CDR2 YFSETQ.

This clonotype appeared many times. The chain recombines TRBV7-2 with TRBJ2-1; no clear D gene. Trimming shortened V by 1 base and J by 6 bases, and 10 bases separated the two germline ends. Germline assignment: CDR1 SGHTA and CDR2 FQGNSA. This CDR3 has 14 amino acids. CDR3 loop: CASSLERTINEQFF. The CDR3 DNA follows: TGTGCCAGCAGCTTAGAAAGGACGATCAATGAGCAGTTCTTC.

The table lists this clonotype with a few counts. The chain links TRBV12-3 or TRBV12-4 to TRBJ2-5, with D possibly being TRBD1 (6 bases). With 6 bases removed from V and 3 bases from J, the gap between germline ends came to 11 bases. The CDR3 contains 13 residues. As DNA, the CDR3 is TGTGCCAGCAGGGGGACACTGAAAGAGACCCAGTACTTC. This codes for CASRGTLKETQYF.

This clonotype was counted at least ten times. The chain recombines TRBV6-1 with TRBJ1-5, with 10 bases lining up with TRBD1. This CDR3 is built from 17 residues. V shed 7 bases, J shed 2 bases, and the junction held 11 bases outside the gene matches. From germline, CDR1 is MNHNS and CDR2 SASEGT. The CDR3, as DNA: TGTGCCAGCATGGGGGGACAGGGGAGTTCGCGCAATCAGCCCCAGCATTTT. It is translated as CASMGGQGSSRNQPQHF.

CDR3 amino acids: CASGLVFGVEAFF. Written as DNA, the CDR3 is TGTGCTAGTGGTTTGGTATTCGGGGTTGAAGCTTTCTTT. V usage is TRBV12-5 and J usage is TRBJ1-1; D unclear. The CDR3 consists of 13 residues. CDR1 LGHNT and CDR2 FRNRAP come from the germline V gene. V dropped 0 bases and J dropped 7 bases, with 9 bases sitting between them.

This clonotype turned up a few times. The CDR3 nucleotides read TGTGCCAGCAGCTTACTGGTAGGGATGAACACTGAAGCTTTCTTT. Translated: CASSLLVGMNTEAFF. The chain has TRBV7-6 and TRBJ1-1; D remains ambiguous. Between the trimmed V and J ends, which lost 2 bases and 0 bases, there was a span of 10 bases. Germline values: CDR1 SGHVS, CDR2 FNYEAQ. The CDR3 sequence is 15 residues long. The variable domain in full, with the rest retrieved from reference TRBV7-6 and TRBJ1-1, is GAGVSQSPRYKVTKRGQDVALRCDPISGHVSLYWYRQALGQGPEFLTYFNYEAQQDKSGLPNDRFSAERPEGSISTLTIQRTEQRDSAMYRCASSLLVGMNTEAFFGQGTRLTVV.

The genes are TRBV10-3 and TRBJ1-5; maybe TRBD1 (5 bases). The germline V gene encodes CDR1 ENHRY and CDR2 SYGVKD. V lost 3 bases to trimming and J lost 3 bases, with 9 bases between them. This CDR3 contains 14 residues. The CDR3 here is CAISDQGFNQPQHF. DNA of the CDR3: TGTGCCATCAGTGATCAGGGCTTCAATCAGCCCCAGCATTTT.

This clonotype was observed a handful of times. The rearrangement uses TRBV5-5 and TRBJ2-7; D not resolved. V lost 2 bases, J lost 3 bases, and 9 bases lay in between. CDR3 length equals 13 residues. CDR1 SGHKS and CDR2 YYEKEE come from the germline V gene (reference sequence). The CDR3, as DNA: TGTGCCAGCAGCTTCGTCTGGGACTACGAGCAGTACTTC. Its protein is CASSFVWDYEQYF.

This clonotype was found many times. The rearrangement uses TRBV28 and TRBJ2-4, with D possibly being TRBD1 (6 bases). Germline lookup yields CDR1 MDHEN and CDR2 SYDVKM. Trimming removed 1 base at V and 7 bases at J, with 11 bases between. The CDR3 contains 14 residues. CDR3 amino acids: CASSLFTGTNIQYF. DNA of the CDR3: TGTGCCAGCAGTTTATTTACAGGGACGAACATTCAGTACTTC.

The chain links TRBV20-1 to TRBJ1-6, with TRBD1 matching 8 bases. The junction had 9 bases not matched to a gene; V was cut back by 8 bases and J by 9 bases. Germline V gives CDR1 DFQATT, CDR2 SNEGSKA (reference sequence). This CDR3 region has 13 residues. For the CDR3, the DNA is TGCAGTACCAGACAGGGGAGGGGTTCACCCCTCCACTTT. Encoded protein: CSTRQGRGSPLHF.

This clonotype was seen only a few times. This rearrangement joins TRBV28 to TRBJ1-4; TRBD1 is a possible D gene (6 bases). V lost 5 bases and J lost 1, with 14 bases in between. This CDR3 has 16 residues. Germline loops: CDR1 MDHEN, CDR2 SYDVKM. As DNA, the CDR3 is TGTGCCAGCAGTCAGCCAGGGGCTGGAACTAATGAAAAACTGTTTTTT. This gives the protein CASSQPGAGTNEKLFF.

This clonotype has ten or more counts. CDR3 loop: CASSEARPGLQPQHF. The CDR3 DNA is TGTGCCAGCAGTGAAGCGCGTCCGGGACTCCAGCCCCAGCATTTT. The J gene is TRBJ1-5, the V gene TRBV6-1, with D possibly matching TRBD1 (5 bases). The length of the CDR3 is 15 residues. CDR1 and CDR2 from the germline V gene are MNHNS and SASEGT. V lost 0 bases and J lost 7, with 13 bases in between.

In its sample, this clonotype was seen many times. The chain employs TRBV4-1 and TRBJ1-1; a possible D gene is TRBD1 (5 bases). The CDR3 loop spans 15 amino acids. V dropped 1 base and J dropped 0 bases, with 9 bases sitting between them. Germline V gives CDR1 MGHRA, CDR2 YSYEKL. In DNA form, the CDR3 reads TGCGCCAGCAGCCAAGTCACAGGCGTGAACACTGAAGCTTTCTTT. As protein: CASSQVTGVNTEAFF.

This clonotype was recorded many times. V gene TRBV7-2 combines with J gene TRBJ2-5; D is perhaps TRBD2 (5 bases). The CDR3 spans 14 residues. Germline V gene lookup returns CDR1 SGHTA and CDR2 FQGNSA. V was pared by 5 bases and J by 3 bases, with 13 bases between. The CDR3 here is CASSTRTEKETQYF. Written as DNA, the CDR3 is TGTGCCAGCAGCACCAGGACTGAGAAAGAGACCCAGTACTTC.